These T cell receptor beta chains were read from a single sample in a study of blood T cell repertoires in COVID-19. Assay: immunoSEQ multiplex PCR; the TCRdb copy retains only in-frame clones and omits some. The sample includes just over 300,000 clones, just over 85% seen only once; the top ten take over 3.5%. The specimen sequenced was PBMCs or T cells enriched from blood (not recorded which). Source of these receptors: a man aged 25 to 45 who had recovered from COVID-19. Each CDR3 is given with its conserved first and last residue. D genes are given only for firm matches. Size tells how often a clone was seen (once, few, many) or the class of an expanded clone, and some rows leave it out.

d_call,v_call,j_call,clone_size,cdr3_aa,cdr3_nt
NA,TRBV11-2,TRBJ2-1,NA,CASSPGLPGEGREQFF,TGTGCCAGCAGCCCGGGACTCCCGGGGGAAGGACGTGAGCAGTTCTTC
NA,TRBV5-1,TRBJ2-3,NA,CASSSQQQPFTDTQYF,TGCGCCAGCAGCTCACAACAGCAGCCATTCACAGATACGCAGTATTTT
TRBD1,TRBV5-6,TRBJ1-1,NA,CASSLAWGQRNTEAFF,TGTGCCAGCAGCTTGGCCTGGGGACAGAGGAACACTGAAGCTTTCTTT
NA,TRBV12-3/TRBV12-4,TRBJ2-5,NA,CASSSSGAQYF,TGTGCCAGCAGTTCCTCGGGAGCCCAGTACTTC
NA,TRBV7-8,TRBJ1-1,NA,CASSLARGREAFF,TGTGCCAGCAGCTTAGCGCGGGGGCGTGAAGCTTTCTTT
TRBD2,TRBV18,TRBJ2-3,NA,CASLEASGAITDTQYF,TGTGCCAGCTTAGAGGCTAGCGGGGCGATCACAGATACGCAGTATTTT
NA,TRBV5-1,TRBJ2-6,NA,CASSFRYSGANVLTF,TGCGCCAGCAGCTTCAGGTACTCTGGGGCCAACGTCCTGACTTTC
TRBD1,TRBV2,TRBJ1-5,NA,CASHGQGRNQPQHF,TGTGCCAGTCACGGACAGGGAAGAAATCAGCCCCAGCATTTT
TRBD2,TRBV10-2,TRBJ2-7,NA,CASSAGTSFGRDEQYF,TGCGCCAGCAGTGCCGGGACTAGTTTTGGCAGAGACGAGCAGTACTTC
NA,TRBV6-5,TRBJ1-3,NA,CATAGGNTIYF,TGTGCCACCGCAGGGGGAAACACCATATATTTT
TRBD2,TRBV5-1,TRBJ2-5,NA,CASSLSLAGGSQETQYF,TGCGCCAGCAGCTTGAGTCTAGCGGGGGGTAGCCAAGAGACCCAGTACTTC
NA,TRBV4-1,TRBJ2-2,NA,CASSQVHTISGTGELFF,TGCGCCAGCAGCCAAGTGCACACCATTTCGGGAACCGGGGAGCTGTTTTTT
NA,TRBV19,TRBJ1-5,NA,CASLSRGSNQPQHF,TGTGCCAGCCTAAGTCGGGGTTCCAATCAGCCCCAGCATTTT
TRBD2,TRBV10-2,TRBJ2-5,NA,CASSGTSGQETQYF,TGCGCCAGCAGTGGTACTAGCGGCCAAGAGACCCAGTACTTC
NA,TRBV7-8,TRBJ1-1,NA,CASSLKIDRNTEAFF,TGTGCCAGCAGCCTTAAGATAGACAGGAACACTGAAGCTTTCTTT
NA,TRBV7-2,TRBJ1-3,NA,CASSFRGGFGNTIYF,TGTGCCAGCAGCTTTAGGGGGGGCTTTGGAAACACCATATATTTT
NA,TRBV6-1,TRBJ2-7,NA,CASSEARGNSYEQYF,TGTGCCAGCAGTGAGGCCAGGGGCAACTCCTACGAGCAGTACTTC
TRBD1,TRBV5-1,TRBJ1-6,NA,CASSKPGQGANNSPLHF,TGCGCCAGCAGCAAACCGGGACAGGGGGCCAATAATTCACCCCTCCACTTT
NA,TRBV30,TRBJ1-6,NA,CAWSLGAVSSYNSPLHF,TGTGCCTGGAGTCTGGGGGCAGTGAGCTCCTATAATTCACCCCTCCACTTT
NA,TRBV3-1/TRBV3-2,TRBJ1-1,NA,CASSVRTDPSNTEAFF,TGTGCCAGCAGCGTTCGGACAGACCCTTCGAACACTGAAGCTTTCTTT
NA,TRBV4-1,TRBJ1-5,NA,CASSQDPAGLNQPQHF,TGCGCCAGCAGCCAAGATCCAGCAGGGCTCAATCAGCCCCAGCATTTT
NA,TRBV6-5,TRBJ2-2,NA,CASSYSVGGVTGELFF,TGTGCCAGCAGTTACTCGGTGGGAGGTGTCACCGGGGAGCTGTTTTTT
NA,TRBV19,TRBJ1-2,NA,CASSLYGYTF,TGTGCCAGTAGTTTATATGGCTACACCTTC
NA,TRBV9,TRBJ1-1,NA,CASSGAPRGGFTEAFF,TGTGCCAGCAGCGGCGCCCCAAGAGGGGGTTTCACTGAAGCTTTCTTT
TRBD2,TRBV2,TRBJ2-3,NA,CASNKAGGPKDTQYF,TGTGCCAGCAATAAAGCGGGAGGGCCGAAGGATACGCAGTATTTT
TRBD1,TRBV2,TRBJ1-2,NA,CASRPGQADYGYTF,TGTGCCAGCAGACCGGGACAGGCAGACTATGGCTACACCTTC
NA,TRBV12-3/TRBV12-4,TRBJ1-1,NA,CASSPQTGTEAFF,TGTGCCAGCAGTCCCCAGACTGGCACTGAAGCTTTCTTT
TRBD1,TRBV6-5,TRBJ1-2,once,CASSATGGSGYTF,TGTGCCAGCAGCGCGACAGGGGGGTCTGGCTACACCTTC
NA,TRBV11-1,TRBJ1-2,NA,CASSPGTLGYTF,TGTGCCAGCAGCCCGGGAACCCTTGGCTACACCTTC
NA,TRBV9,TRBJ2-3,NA,CASSVQHTDTQYF,TGTGCCAGCAGCGTACAACACACAGATACGCAGTATTTT
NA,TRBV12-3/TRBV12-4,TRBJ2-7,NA,CASSTSSYEQYF,TGTGCCAGCAGTACTAGCTCCTACGAGCAGTACTTC
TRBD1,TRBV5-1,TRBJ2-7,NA,CASSLVGRGLSEQYF,TGCGCCAGCAGCTTGGTAGGCAGGGGGCTGTCCGAGCAGTACTTC
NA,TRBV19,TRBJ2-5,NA,CASGRRGLGETQYF,TGTGCCAGCGGAAGGAGGGGTCTGGGGGAGACCCAGTACTTC
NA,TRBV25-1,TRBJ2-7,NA,CASSRRAGSYEQYF,TGTGCCAGCAGCCGGAGGGCCGGGTCCTACGAGCAGTACTTC
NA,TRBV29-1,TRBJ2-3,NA,CSVLGTRVTDTQYF,TGCAGCGTTCTGGGGACACGAGTCACAGATACGCAGTATTTT
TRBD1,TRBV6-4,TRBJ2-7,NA,CARGDSAYEQYF,TGTGCCAGGGGGGACAGTGCCTACGAGCAGTACTTC
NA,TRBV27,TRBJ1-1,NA,CASSFRARDTEAFF,TGTGCCAGCAGTTTCCGGGCCAGGGACACTGAAGCTTTCTTT
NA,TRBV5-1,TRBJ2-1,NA,CASSLTTSEQFF,TGCGCCAGCAGCTTAACCACTTCTGAGCAGTTCTTC
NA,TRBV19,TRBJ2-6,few,CASSRDSSSGANVLTF,TGTGCCAGTAGCAGGGATTCGAGCTCTGGGGCCAACGTCCTGACTTTC
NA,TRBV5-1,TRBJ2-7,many,CASSLVVGQGSYEQYF,TGCGCCAGCAGCTTAGTTGTTGGGCAGGGCTCCTACGAGCAGTACTTC